This TCR beta chain came from a study of shared clonotypes between healthy human individuals. It was CD45RO-negative cells, positively selected for CCR7, that made up naive CD8 cells, with terminally differentiated effector memory CD45RA+ cells excluded. V lost 5 bases and J 1 base, leaving 18 bases between the germline ends. Per the germline V gene, CDR1 is SGHVS and CDR2 is FNYEAQ. CDR3 length: 16 residues. Sorted subsets were amplified in replicate PCRs using approximately 200 ng DNA, roughly 30,000 T cell genomes. Produced via immunoSEQ multiplex PCR; TCRdb's table is partial and in-frame only. Found here are some 2.1 million clones, around 96% of them singletons; the top ten hold more than 0.95%.

The source material was naive CD8+ T cells sorted from blood. The receptor was derived from a man aged 18 to 30 in good health. The chain recombines TRBV7-6 with TRBJ2-7; tentative D call: TRBD1 (6 bases). The CDR3 region is CASSAGPGQASYEQYF. DNA for the CDR3: TGTGCCAGCAGCGCTGGACCGGGACAAGCTTCCTACGAGCAGTACTTC.